One and the same sample provided the 28 T cell receptor beta chains below, sequenced in a study of CD8 T cells in Susac syndrome. Random hexamers served to reverse transcribe roughly 0.5 to 1 ug RNA. TCRdb called the immunoSEQ multiplex PCR reads again in MiXCR, with one record for every CDR3 protein. The sample records fewer than 140,000 distinct CDR3 sequences, roughly 95% being singletons. Specimen: CD8+ T cells from PBMCs. Every receptor here comes from a human donor with Susac syndrome.

This clonotype came up a few times. The V gene is TRBV14, the J gene TRBJ2-3, with D possibly TRBD2 on 6 matching bases. CDR1 is SGHDN and CDR2 is FVKESK in the germline V gene. The CDR3 loop spans 16 amino acids. The V gene lost 0 bases and the J gene lost 5 bases, with 15 bases spanning the gap. The CDR3: CASSQDLTRGRDTQYF. CDR3 sequence (DNA): TGTGCCAGCAGCCAAGATTTGACGCGGGGTCGAGATACGCAGTATTTT.

V is TRBV3-1 and J is TRBJ2-5; 9 bases align to TRBD2. The CDR3 extends over 15 amino acids. CDR1 and CDR2 (germline): LGHDT, YNNKEL (reference sequence). Trimming at V came to 1 base and at J to 5 bases, leaving 5 bases not matched to a gene. CDR3 DNA sequence: TGTGCCAGCAGCCAAGGAGCGGGGGGAGGTGAGACCCAGTACTTC. Its protein is CASSQGAGGGETQYF.

The chain joins TRBV13 to TRBJ1-3; TRBD1 matches 10 bases. V was clipped by 5 bases and J by 3 bases; unmatched bases: 4. The length of the CDR3 is 15 residues. Looked up from germline, CDR1 is PRHDT and CDR2 is FYEKMQ (reference sequence). The CDR3 spells CASSIRTGGGNTIYF. CDR3 nucleotide sequence: TGTGCCAGCAGCATACGGACAGGGGGTGGAAACACCATATATTTT.

The V gene is TRBV6-2 or TRBV6-3, the J gene TRBJ2-3; 8 bases are shared with TRBD2. This CDR3 has 14 amino acids. J lost 2 bases, V lost 5 bases, and 3 bases had no gene match. Looked up from germline, CDR1 is MNHEY and CDR2 is SVGEGT. This CDR3 reads CASSDGGATDTQYF. CDR3 nucleotides: TGTGCCAGCAGTGACGGGGGGGCCACAGATACGCAGTATTTT.

The V gene is TRBV23-1, the J gene TRBJ2-1; possibly TRBD2 for D (6 bases). Being an ORF, TRBV23-1 has a function that is uncertain. This CDR3 spans 14 amino acids. Trimming removed 2 bases at V and 9 bases at J, with 14 bases between. The chain's CDR3 is CASSQMHSGGEQFF. DNA of the CDR3: TGCGCCAGCAGTCAAATGCACTCCGGGGGTGAGCAGTTCTTC.

CDR3 nucleotide sequence: TGTGCCAGCAGCTTATCCCGGGGGGCCTACGAGCAGTACTTC. This translates into CASSLSRGAYEQYF. V and J are TRBV13 and TRBJ2-7; TRBD2 agrees at 7 bases. Looked up from germline, CDR1 is PRHDT and CDR2 is FYEKMQ (reference sequence). V shed 2 bases, J shed 2 bases, and the junction held 3 bases outside the gene matches. The CDR3 runs 14 residues. The full variable domain, in which reference TRBV13 and TRBJ2-7 provide the parts outside the CDR3, is AAGVIQSPRHLIKEKRETATLKCYPIPRHDTVYWYQQGPGQDPQFLISFYEKMQSDKGSIPDRFSAQQFSDYHSELNMSSLELGDSALYFCASSLSRGAYEQYFGPGTRLTVT.

The CDR3, as DNA: TGTGCCAGCAGCTTCCGGGACAATGAGCAGTTCTTC. Its translation: CASSFRDNEQFF. The genes are TRBV9 and TRBJ2-1; D is undetermined. CDR3 size: 12 residues. Looked up from germline, CDR1 is SGDLS and CDR2 is YYNGEE. Trimming removed 4 bases from V and 5 bases from J, with 7 bases in between.

This clonotype was observed a few times. CDR3 amino acids: CSVEEGNYEQYF. CDR3 bases: TGCAGCGTTGAAGAGGGAAACTACGAGCAGTACTTC. This chain uses TRBV29-1 with TRBJ2-7; D is uncertain. The CDR3 length is 12 residues. Trimming shortened V by 0 bases and J by 3 bases, and 6 bases separated the two germline ends. The germline V gene encodes CDR1 SQVTM and CDR2 ANQGSEA.

The chain is built from TRBV29-1 and TRBJ1-2, with 8 bases that match TRBD1. The germline V gene has CDR1 SQVTM and CDR2 ANQGSEA. This CDR3 has 15 residues. The junction had 9 bases not matched to a gene; V was cut back by 6 bases and J by 0 bases. The CDR3 loop is CSVRPRGRSNYGYTF. The CDR3 DNA sequence: TGCAGCGTCAGGCCCAGGGGGCGGTCTAACTATGGCTACACCTTC.

The chain combines TRBV6-1 with TRBJ1-1; D unclear. The V gene's germline CDR1 is MNHNS and CDR2 SASEGT. The V end was cut by 6 bases, the J end by 0 bases, with 2 bases between. CDR3 size: 11 residues. The DNA of the CDR3 is TGTGCCAGCAGAATGAACACTGAAGCTTTCTTT. It yields the protein CASRMNTEAFF.

This clonotype has just one count. The chain joins TRBV7-9 to TRBJ1-2, with TRBD1 as a possible D gene (5 bases). There are 13 residues in the CDR3. V was shortened by 3 bases and J by 4 bases, with 9 bases between the two germline ends. Germline values: CDR1 SEHNR, CDR2 FQNEAQ (reference sequence). CDR3 sequence reads: CASSFVDTYGYTF. The CDR3, as DNA: TGTGCCAGCAGCTTTGTGGACACCTATGGCTACACCTTC.

This chain links TRBV5-6 with TRBJ2-7, with 11 bases that match TRBD1. Germline V gene sequence: CDR1 SGHDT, CDR2 YYEEEE. This CDR3 has 14 amino acids. The V gene end was trimmed by 4 bases and the J gene end by 3 bases; junction bases not matched to a gene: 3. The CDR3 reads CASSLGQGVYEQYF. The CDR3 region has the DNA TGTGCCAGCAGCCTGGGACAGGGGGTCTACGAGCAGTACTTC.

This clonotype was found once. J is TRBJ2-2 and V is TRBV4-3; D gene unclear. Trimming took off 0 bases at V and 0 bases at J, with 11 bases between the two ends. The CDR3 is 17 amino acids. Looked up from germline, CDR1 is LGHNA and CDR2 is YSLEER. The DNA for the CDR3 is TGCGCCAGCAGCCAAGACCGCAGCCCTCCGAACACCGGGGAGCTGTTTTTT. Translating it yields CASSQDRSPPNTGELFF.

The chain carries TRBV6-6 and TRBJ1-1; TRBD1 aligns across 8 bases. This CDR3 is built from 14 residues. CDR1 and CDR2 (germline): MNHNY, SVGAGI (reference sequence). J gave up 5 bases and V 8 bases, and 10 bases lay outside the gene matches. The CDR3 sequence: CASLGQGLVTEAFF. In nucleotides, the CDR3 is TGTGCCAGCCTAGGACAGGGATTGGTAACTGAAGCTTTCTTT.

This chain links TRBV29-1 with TRBJ1-1; weak D call: TRBD1 (5 bases). The V end lost 7 bases, the J end lost 4 bases, and 13 bases lay between the germline ends. The germline CDR1 and CDR2 sequences are SQVTM and ANQGSEA. The CDR3 is made up of 12 amino acids. CDR3 in amino acids: CSGVRGVTEAFF. CDR3 nucleotides: TGCAGCGGAGTCCGGGGGGTCACTGAAGCTTTCTTT.

CDR3 nucleotides: TGTGCCAGCAGTGTAAATGAGCAGTTCTTC. Its protein product is CASSVNEQFF. The chain recombines TRBV2 with TRBJ2-1; D gene ambiguous. The germline V and J ends were trimmed by 4 bases and 7 bases, with 2 bases remaining between them. The CDR3 is 10 residues long. From germline, CDR1 is SNHLY and CDR2 FYNNEI.

The count of this clonotype is one. The V and J genes are TRBV14 and TRBJ2-2; no clear D. The CDR3 has 15 amino acids. The ends were cut back, 1 base at V and 4 bases at J, with 10 bases in the middle. Germline V gives CDR1 SGHDN, CDR2 FVKESK. The DNA for the CDR3 is TGTGCCAGCAGCCAAGCACACCGAGGCACCGGGGAGCTGTTTTTT. Translated: CASSQAHRGTGELFF.

The genes are TRBV11-2 and TRBJ2-7, with D possibly matching TRBD1 (5 bases). This CDR3 contains 15 residues. Germline V lookup: CDR1 SGHAT, CDR2 FQNNGV. V was trimmed by 1 base and J by 0 bases, leaving 10 bases between them. CDR3 nucleotide sequence: TGTGCCAGCAGCTTAGGACAGTCCACCTCCTACGAGCAGTACTTC. It specifies CASSLGQSTSYEQYF.

J is TRBJ1-5 and V is TRBV20-1; 7 bases fit TRBD1. This CDR3 comprises 14 residues. J was trimmed by 4 bases and V by 5 bases; bases with no gene match: 8. The germline CDR1 and CDR2 sequences are DFQATT and SNEGSKA (reference sequence). The CDR3 loop reads CSASTGRGNQPQHF. The CDR3 DNA follows: TGCAGTGCTTCGACAGGGCGAGGAAATCAGCCCCAGCATTTT.

The chain combines TRBV19 with TRBJ1-1, with D unresolved. Germline-derived CDR1 and CDR2 are LNHDA and SQIVND (reference sequence). V dropped 8 bases and J dropped 1 base, with 8 bases sitting between them. This CDR3 has 12 amino acids. The DNA for the CDR3 is TGTGCCAGTGTTCGTGGGAACACTGAAGCTTTCTTT. Amino acids: CASVRGNTEAFF.

The chain is built from TRBV6-2 or TRBV6-3 and TRBJ1-5; D perhaps matches TRBD1 (5 bases). V lost 2 bases and J 5 bases, leaving 7 bases between the germline ends. Germline CDR1 and CDR2: MNHEY and SVGEGT. The CDR3 has 13 amino acids. The CDR3 bases are TGTGCCAGCAGTTACGGGGGACATCAGCCCCAGCATTTT. Amino acid sequence: CASSYGGHQPQHF.

The chain is built from TRBV6-5 and TRBJ2-3, with D unclear. Germline CDR1 is MNHEY and CDR2 is SVGAGI. V was shortened by 0 bases and J by 1 base, with 8 bases between the two germline ends. The CDR3 is 15 amino acids. In DNA form, the CDR3 reads TGTGCCAGCAGTTACTCGACGATGGGCACAGATACGCAGTATTTT. It specifies CASSYSTMGTDTQYF.

The V and J genes are TRBV2 and TRBJ2-7, with TRBD2 matching over 11 bases. The germline V gene encodes CDR1 SNHLY and CDR2 FYNNEI. The CDR3 covers 16 residues. J gave up 2 bases and V 0 bases, and 3 bases lay outside the gene matches. The CDR3 reads CASSEAQTSGAYEQYF. In DNA, the CDR3 is TGTGCCAGCAGTGAAGCACAGACTAGCGGGGCCTACGAGCAGTACTTC.

V is TRBV9 and J is TRBJ1-5; D is perhaps TRBD1 (6 bases). Germline V gene data show CDR1 as SGDLS and CDR2 as YYNGEE. The CDR3 has 15 amino acids. Deletions cut 0 bases from V and 6 bases from J, with 13 bases between. The CDR3 spells CASSVGGGGGQPQHF. CDR3 nucleotide sequence: TGTGCCAGCAGCGTAGGAGGGGGTGGAGGTCAGCCCCAGCATTTT.

J is TRBJ1-1 and V is TRBV2; 10 nucleotides align to TRBD1. The ends lost 7 bases at V and 1 base at J; junction bases unmatched: 12. CDR3 length equals 17 residues. Germline V gene sequence: CDR1 SNHLY, CDR2 FYNNEI. The CDR3 sequence is CASKIFRDRGGNTEAFF. For the CDR3, the DNA is TGTGCCAGCAAGATCTTCCGGGACAGGGGAGGGAACACTGAAGCTTTCTTT. Full variable domain (missing parts from reference TRBV2 and TRBJ1-1): EPEVTQTPSHQVTQMGQEVILRCVPISNHLYFYWYRQILGQKVEFLVSFYNNEISEKSEIFDDQFSVERPDGSNFTLKIRSTKLEDSAMYFCASKIFRDRGGNTEAFFGQGTRLTVV.

The chain is built from TRBV9 and TRBJ2-7, with D perhaps given as TRBD1 or TRBD2 (6 bases each). The CDR3 is 14 amino acids. Germline lookup yields CDR1 SGDLS and CDR2 YYNGEE. V lost 3 bases and J 5 bases, leaving 15 bases between the germline ends. The CDR3 is CASSARGRVDEQYF. CDR3 DNA sequence: TGTGCCAGCAGCGCCCGGGGGCGGGTGGACGAGCAGTACTTC. The variable domain in full, completed from reference TRBV9 and TRBJ2-7, reads DSGVTQTPKHLITATGQRVTLRCSPRSGDLSVYWYQQSLDQGLQFLIQYYNGEERAKGNILERFSAQQFPDLHSELNLSSLELGDSALYFCASSARGRVDEQYFGPGTRLTVT.

CDR3 DNA sequence: TGTGCCAGCAGCCCACGTCACCAGGGGACTGGAAACACCATATATTTT. Protein sequence: CASSPRHQGTGNTIYF. The V gene is TRBV7-3, the J gene TRBJ1-3, with D perhaps TRBD1 (6 bases). Germline CDR1 reads SGHTA; CDR2 reads FQGTGA. V gave up 5 bases and J gave up 2 bases, with 16 bases separating them. CDR3 length: 16 amino acids.

The chain has TRBV29-1 and TRBJ2-5; the D gene is possibly TRBD1 (6 bases). CDR3 size: 15 residues. The germline V gene has CDR1 SQVTM and CDR2 ANQGSEA. Trimming removed 3 bases at V and 0 bases at J, with 14 bases between. The CDR3 DNA follows: TGCAGCGTTGAGGGGACACTAGTAAACCAAGAGACCCAGTACTTC. Its protein is CSVEGTLVNQETQYF.